The 8 T cell receptor beta chains below all came from one sample that was sequenced in a study of shared clonotypes between healthy human individuals. Clones were sequenced by immunoSEQ multiplex PCR, and TCRdb holds only the in-frame ones, with some missing. This table has about 2.4 million clones, over 85% appearing once. The sequenced sample consisted of naive CD4+ T cells from PBMCs. As for subset: CD45RA+ positively selected. These receptors were obtained from a man aged 18 to 29 in good health. Some clones in this sample may be carry-over from other donors' samples.

The chain joins TRBV9 to TRBJ2-7; D remains unclear. The CDR3 totals 15 residues. Germline CDR1 is SGDLS and CDR2 is YYNGEE. The ends were cut back, 0 bases at V and 2 bases at J, with 12 bases in the middle. The CDR3 sequence is CASSVGRQLPYEQYF. The CDR3 DNA follows: TGTGCCAGCAGCGTAGGGCGGCAGCTTCCCTACGAGCAGTACTTC.

This chain uses TRBV12-5 with TRBJ2-7; D is uncertain. This CDR3 is 16 amino acids long. Trimming stripped 3 bases from V and 0 bases from J, with 15 bases between. Germline assignment: CDR1 LGHNT and CDR2 FRNRAP. CDR3 protein: CASGLPQKDGSYEQYF. The CDR3 coding sequence is TGTGCTAGTGGTTTACCTCAAAAGGACGGCTCCTACGAGCAGTACTTC.

The chain has TRBV10-3 and TRBJ2-3; TRBD1 aligns across 9 bases. CDR3 size: 16 residues. Germline V lookup: CDR1 ENHRY, CDR2 SYGVKD. Unmatched junction bases numbered 12, after V lost 5 bases and J lost 6 bases. The chain's CDR3 is CAISPGTGTPGDTQYF. DNA for the CDR3: TGTGCCATCAGTCCCGGGACAGGGACCCCCGGGGATACGCAGTATTTT.

V usage is TRBV10-3 and J usage is TRBJ2-2; 8 nucleotides line up with TRBD1. The germline gives CDR1 ENHRY, CDR2 SYGVKD. This CDR3 is built from 14 residues. With 10 bases clipped from V and 5 bases from J, the junction kept 9 bases outside the gene matches. For the CDR3, the DNA is TGTGCCACCATTGGACAGGGAAGAACCGGGGAGCTGTTTTTT. This encodes CATIGQGRTGELFF.

The chain combines TRBV5-1 with TRBJ2-5; 7 bases map to TRBD1. The CDR3 is 14 amino acids. With 3 bases clipped from V and 2 bases from J, the junction kept 4 bases outside the gene matches. Germline loops: CDR1 SGHRS, CDR2 YFSETQ. The CDR3 DNA sequence: TGCGCCAGCAGCTCCGGACAGGCACAAGAGACCCAGTACTTC. Translation gives CASSSGQAQETQYF.

This chain links TRBV7-9 with TRBJ2-1, with 7 nucleotides matching TRBD1. The CDR3 is 16 amino acids. From germline, CDR1 is SEHNR and CDR2 FQNEAQ (reference sequence). V lost 2 bases, J lost 0 bases, and 4 bases stayed unmatched. As DNA, the CDR3 is TGTGCCAGCAGCTTATTTTCAGGGGGCTCCTACAATGAGCAGTTCTTC. Translating it yields CASSLFSGGSYNEQFF.

The chain employs TRBV5-1 and TRBJ2-5; D remains ambiguous. Trimming removed 4 bases at V and 4 bases at J, with 8 bases between. Looked up from germline, CDR1 is SGHRS and CDR2 is YFSETQ. The CDR3 spans 12 residues. CDR3 loop: CASSVPGETQYF. Here the CDR3 DNA reads TGCGCCAGCAGCGTGCCCGGAGAGACCCAGTACTTC.

The CDR3 bases are TGTGCCAGCAGCCTAGACAGGGGCCCTACTCAGGAGCAGTTCTTC. Translation gives CASSLDRGPTQEQFF. This chain joins TRBV7-8 and TRBJ2-1; 8 bases are a match to TRBD1. Germline CDR1 SGHVS, CDR2 FQNEAQ. The junction had 13 bases not matched to a gene; V was cut back by 5 bases and J by 10 bases. The length of the CDR3 is 15 residues. Together with reference TRBV7-8 and TRBJ2-1, the CDR3 gives the full variable domain: GAGVSQSPRYKVAKRGQDVALRCDPISGHVSLFWYQQALGQGPEFLTYFQNEAQLDKSGLPSDRFFAERPEGSVSTLKIQRTQQEDSAVYLCASSLDRGPTQEQFFGPGTRLTVL.